The sequence of this T cell receptor (beta chain) was determined in a study of regulatory T cells in long-lasting Graves disease. This clonotype came up a few times. Time point specified: persistent/refractory GD, antithyroid drugs over 5 years with positive TRAb. PBMCs provided the RNA from which the TCR library was made. Arm-PCR of CDR3 regions and iRepertoire HTBI primers were the basis on which TCR beta libraries were built. One entry per CDR3 protein, called by TCRdb with MiXCR from the multiplex PCR reads. Of 300,000 to 350,000 distinct CDR3 sequences in the sample, around a fifth are singletons; the top ten hold approximately 31%. The CDR3 is 13 residues long. Looked up from germline, CDR1 is MNHNS and CDR2 is SASEGT. The V gene lost 6 bases and the J gene lost 4 bases, with 12 bases spanning the gap.

The receptor's source is a female donor with Graves disease. This specimen consisted of peripheral blood mononuclear cells (PBMCs), obtained when the disease was refractory, from a patient treated with antithyroid drugs. The chain is built from TRBV6-1 and TRBJ1-1, with unresolved D. The CDR3 coding sequence is TGTGCCAGCAGGAGACAACCAAGCACTGAAGCTTTCTTT. Protein product: CASRRQPSTEAFF.